This TCR beta chain was obtained from a study of cytomegalovirus exposure and HLA in healthy donors. Notes on the study in general: Common viral pathogens seemed, in a later analysis, to connect with several of the most significant clusters. Earlier analysis looked at TCR beta V segments, and most were productive about 87% or about 30% of the time. Specific recognition of CMV antigens was confirmed in vitro for three chains (all CMV-associated).

With 60 Vbeta and 13 Jbeta primers, the PCR was carried out. Generated by immunoSEQ multiplex PCR, the TCRdb table keeps only in-frame clones and is missing some. Counted here are roughly 180,000 clones, around 80% occurring once; the ten biggest clones make up 1.3% to 1.5%. This clone has more than one count but fewer than ten. Its antigen is currently unknown. The CDR3 contains 14 residues. From germline, CDR1 is SGHVS and CDR2 FQNEAQ. V lost 6 bases, J lost 8 bases, and 19 bases lay in between. The sequenced sample consisted of PBMCs. V gene TRBV7-8 combines with J gene TRBJ1-1; a possible D gene is TRBD1 (6 bases). The receptor was derived from a girl aged 10 to 17 in good health and CMV-seropositive. The CDR3 DNA follows: TGTGCCAGCAGACTCGGACAGACCGCACAAGAAGCTTTCTTT. This codes for CASRLGQTAQEAFF. The variable domain in full, with the rest retrieved from reference TRBV7-8 and TRBJ1-1, is GAGVSQSPRYKVAKRGQDVALRCDPISGHVSLFWYQQALGQGPEFLTYFQNEAQLDKSGLPSDRFFAERPEGSVSTLKIQRTQQEDSAVYLCASRLGQTAQEAFFGQGTRLTVV.